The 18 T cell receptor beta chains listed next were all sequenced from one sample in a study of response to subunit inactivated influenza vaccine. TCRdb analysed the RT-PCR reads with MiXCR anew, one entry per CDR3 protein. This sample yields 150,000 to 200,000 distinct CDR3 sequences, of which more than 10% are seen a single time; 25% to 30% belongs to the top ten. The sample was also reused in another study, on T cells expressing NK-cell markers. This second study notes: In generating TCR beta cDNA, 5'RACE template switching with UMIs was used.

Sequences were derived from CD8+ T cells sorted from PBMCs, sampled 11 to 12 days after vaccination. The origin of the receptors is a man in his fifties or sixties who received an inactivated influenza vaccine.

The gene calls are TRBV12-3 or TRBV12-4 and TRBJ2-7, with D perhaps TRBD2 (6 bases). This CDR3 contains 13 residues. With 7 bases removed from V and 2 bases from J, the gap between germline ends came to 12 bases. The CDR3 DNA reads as TGTGCCAGCACCCTTAGCGGCGCCTACGAGCAGTACTTC. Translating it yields CASTLSGAYEQYF.

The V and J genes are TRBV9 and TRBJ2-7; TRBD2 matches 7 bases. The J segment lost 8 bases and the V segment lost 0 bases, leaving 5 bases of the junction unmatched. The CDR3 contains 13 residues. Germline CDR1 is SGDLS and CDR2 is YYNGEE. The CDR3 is CASSVDGTNKQYF. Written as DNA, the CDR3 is TGTGCCAGCAGCGTAGACGGGACTAACAAGCAGTACTTC.

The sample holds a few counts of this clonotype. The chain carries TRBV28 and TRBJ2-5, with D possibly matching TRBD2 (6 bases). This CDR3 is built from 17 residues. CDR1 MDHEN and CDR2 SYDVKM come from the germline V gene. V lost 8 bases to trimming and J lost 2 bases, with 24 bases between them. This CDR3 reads CASLKPNRLDIQETQYF. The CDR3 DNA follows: TGTGCCAGCCTAAAGCCGAACCGACTAGACATACAAGAGACCCAGTACTTC.

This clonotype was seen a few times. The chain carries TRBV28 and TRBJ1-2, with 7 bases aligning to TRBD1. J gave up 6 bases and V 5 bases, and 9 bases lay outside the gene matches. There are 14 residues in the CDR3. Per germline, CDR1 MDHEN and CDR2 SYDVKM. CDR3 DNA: TGTGCCAGCAGTCCCACCCGACAGGGCGATGGCTACACCTTC. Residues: CASSPTRQGDGYTF.

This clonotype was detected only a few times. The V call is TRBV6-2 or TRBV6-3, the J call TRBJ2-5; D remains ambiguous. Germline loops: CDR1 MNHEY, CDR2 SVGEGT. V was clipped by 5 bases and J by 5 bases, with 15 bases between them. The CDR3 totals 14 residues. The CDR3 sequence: CASSTSLSVETQYF. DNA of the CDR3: TGTGCCAGCAGTACCTCCCTCTCGGTCGAGACCCAGTACTTC.

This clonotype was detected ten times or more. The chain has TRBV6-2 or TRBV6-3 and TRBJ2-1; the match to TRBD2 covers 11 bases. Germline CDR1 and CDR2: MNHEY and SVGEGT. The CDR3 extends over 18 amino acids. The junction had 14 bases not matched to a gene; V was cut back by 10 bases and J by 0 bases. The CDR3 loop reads CANNVGLAGGDSYNEQFF. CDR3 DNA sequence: TGTGCCAATAACGTGGGGCTAGCGGGAGGCGACTCCTACAATGAGCAGTTCTTC.

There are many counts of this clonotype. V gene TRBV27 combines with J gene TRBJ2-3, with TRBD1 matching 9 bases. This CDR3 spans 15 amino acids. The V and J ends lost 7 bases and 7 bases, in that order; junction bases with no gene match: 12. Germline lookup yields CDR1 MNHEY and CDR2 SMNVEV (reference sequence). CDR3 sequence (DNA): TGTGCCAGCAAAGACGGACAGGGGTCCCTGTATACGCAGTATTTT. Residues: CASKDGQGSLYTQYF.

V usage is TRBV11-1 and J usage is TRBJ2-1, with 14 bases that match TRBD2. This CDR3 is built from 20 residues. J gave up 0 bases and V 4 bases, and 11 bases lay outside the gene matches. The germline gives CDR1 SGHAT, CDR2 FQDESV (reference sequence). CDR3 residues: CASSSGLAGGMGGSYNEQFF. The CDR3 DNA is TGTGCCAGCAGCTCTGGACTAGCGGGAGGCATGGGGGGCTCCTACAATGAGCAGTTCTTC.

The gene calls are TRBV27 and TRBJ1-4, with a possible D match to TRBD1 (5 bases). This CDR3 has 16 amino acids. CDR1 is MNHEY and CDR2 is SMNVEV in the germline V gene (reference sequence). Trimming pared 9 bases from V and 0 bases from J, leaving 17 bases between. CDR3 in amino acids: CASAGSLHATNEKLFF. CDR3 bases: TGTGCCAGTGCAGGGTCCTTACATGCAACTAATGAAAAACTGTTTTTT. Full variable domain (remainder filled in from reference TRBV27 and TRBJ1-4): EAQVTQNPRYLITVTGKKLTVTCSQNMNHEYMSWYRQDPGLGLRQIYYSMNVEVTDKGDVPEGYKVSRKEKRNFPLILESPSPNQTSLYFCASAGSLHATNEKLFFGSGTQLSVL.

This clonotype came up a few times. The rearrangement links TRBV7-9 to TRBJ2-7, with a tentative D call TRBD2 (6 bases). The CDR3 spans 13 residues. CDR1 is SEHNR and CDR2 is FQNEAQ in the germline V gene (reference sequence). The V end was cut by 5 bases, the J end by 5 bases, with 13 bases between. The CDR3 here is CASSIWSGDEQYF. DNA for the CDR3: TGTGCCAGCAGCATATGGTCGGGGGACGAGCAGTACTTC.

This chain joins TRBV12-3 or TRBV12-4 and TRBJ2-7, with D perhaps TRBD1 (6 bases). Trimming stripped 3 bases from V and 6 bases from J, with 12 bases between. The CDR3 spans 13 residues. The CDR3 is CASSFMRGGEQYF. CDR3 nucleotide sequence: TGTGCCAGCAGTTTTATGAGAGGGGGCGAGCAGTACTTC.

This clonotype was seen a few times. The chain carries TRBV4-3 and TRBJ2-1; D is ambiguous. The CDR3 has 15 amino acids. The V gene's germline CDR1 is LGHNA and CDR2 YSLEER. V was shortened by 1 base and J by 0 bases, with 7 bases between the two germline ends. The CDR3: CASSQGGSSYNEQFF. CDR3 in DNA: TGCGCCAGCAGCCAAGGCGGTAGCTCCTACAATGAGCAGTTCTTC.

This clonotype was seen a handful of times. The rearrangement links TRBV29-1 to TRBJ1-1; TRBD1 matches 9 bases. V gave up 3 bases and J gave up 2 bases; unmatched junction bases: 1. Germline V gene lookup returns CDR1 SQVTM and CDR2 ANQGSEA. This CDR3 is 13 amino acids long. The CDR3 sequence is CSVEGQGNTEAFF. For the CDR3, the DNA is TGCAGCGTTGAGGGACAGGGTAACACTGAAGCTTTCTTT. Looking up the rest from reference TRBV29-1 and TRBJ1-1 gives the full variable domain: SAVISQKPSRDICQRGTSLTIQCQVDSQVTMMFWYRQQPGQSLTLIATANQGSEATYESGFVIDKFPISRPNLTFSTLTVSNMSPEDSSIYLCSVEGQGNTEAFFGQGTRLTVV.

The CDR3 nucleotides read TGCGCCAGCCAAGAGGGCGGCTACAATGAGCAGTTCTTC. This sequence encodes CASQEGGYNEQFF. The chain recombines TRBV5-1 with TRBJ2-1; D may be TRBD2 (5 bases). Germline CDR1 is SGHRS and CDR2 is YFSETQ. This CDR3 has 13 residues. Trimming stripped 7 bases from V and 3 bases from J, with 11 bases between.

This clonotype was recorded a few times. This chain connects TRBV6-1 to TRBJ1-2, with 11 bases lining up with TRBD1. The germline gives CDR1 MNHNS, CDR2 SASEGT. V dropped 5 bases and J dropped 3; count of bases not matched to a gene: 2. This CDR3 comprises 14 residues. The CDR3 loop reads CASSRTGGDYGYTF. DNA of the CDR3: TGTGCCAGCAGTCGGACAGGGGGCGACTATGGCTACACCTTC.

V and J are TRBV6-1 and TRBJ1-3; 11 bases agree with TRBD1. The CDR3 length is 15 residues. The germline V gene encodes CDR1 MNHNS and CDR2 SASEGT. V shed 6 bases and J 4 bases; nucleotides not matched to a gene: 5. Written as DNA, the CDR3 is TGTGCCAGCAGCCCTGGGACAGGGGGAGGAAACACCATATATTTT. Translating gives CASSPGTGGGNTIYF.

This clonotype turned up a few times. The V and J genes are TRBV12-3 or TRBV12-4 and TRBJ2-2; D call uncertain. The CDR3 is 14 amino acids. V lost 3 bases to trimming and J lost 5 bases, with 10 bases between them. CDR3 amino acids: CASSLVRVTGELFF. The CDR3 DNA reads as TGTGCCAGCAGTTTGGTACGAGTAACCGGGGAGCTGTTTTTT.

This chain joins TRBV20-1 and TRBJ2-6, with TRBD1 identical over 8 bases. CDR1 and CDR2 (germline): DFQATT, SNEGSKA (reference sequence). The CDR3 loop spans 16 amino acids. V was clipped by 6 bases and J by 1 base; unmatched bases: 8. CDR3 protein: CSATTGEGSGANVLTF. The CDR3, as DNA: TGCAGTGCCACGACAGGGGAAGGTTCTGGGGCCAACGTCCTGACTTTC.